The 18 T cell receptor beta chains below were found in one sample sequenced in a study of blood T cell repertoires in COVID-19. Clones were sequenced by immunoSEQ multiplex PCR, and TCRdb holds only the in-frame ones, with some missing. The data contain approximately 37,000 clones, 70% to 90% of them singletons. Sequencing input: peripheral blood. These receptors originate from a man aged 35 to 55 with active COVID-19.

This clone was observed a few times. This chain links TRBV28 with TRBJ1-3; a weak D match, TRBD1 (5 bases). The CDR3 runs 16 residues. Germline-derived CDR1 and CDR2 are MDHEN and SYDVKM. Between the trimmed V and J ends, which lost 5 bases and 0 bases, there was a span of 14 bases. The CDR3 nucleotides are TGTGCCAGCAGTGGGGCGGACACTCACTCTGGAAACACCATATATTTT. Protein product: CASSGADTHSGNTIYF.

The chain links TRBV24-1 to TRBJ2-1; 9 bases match TRBD1. Germline lookup yields CDR1 KGHDR and CDR2 SFDVKD. The length of the CDR3 is 19 residues. The V gene end was trimmed by 4 bases and the J gene end by 5 bases; junction bases not matched to a gene: 17. CDR3 sequence (DNA): TGTGCCACCAGTGACTCACTAGGCCAACAGGGGGCGCGGGACAATGAGCAGTTCTTC. Translated, it gives CATSDSLGQQGARDNEQFF.

J is TRBJ2-7 and V is TRBV4-2, with TRBD2 identical over 7 bases. J was trimmed by 5 bases and V by 0 bases; bases with no gene match: 13. The CDR3 is made up of 17 amino acids. Germline values: CDR1 LGHNA, CDR2 YNFKEQ. In DNA form, the CDR3 reads TGTGCCAGCAGCCAAGACCTGCCTGGCGGGAGCGGGGACGAGCAGTACTTC. Protein sequence: CASSQDLPGGSGDEQYF.

The V and J genes are TRBV20-1 and TRBJ1-6; TRBD1 might be the D (5 bases). The CDR3 totals 13 residues. CDR1 and CDR2 from the germline V gene are DFQATT and SNEGSKA (reference sequence). V lost 3 bases, J lost 4 bases, and 7 bases lay in between. The CDR3 nucleotides read TGCAGTGCTAGTCGACAGTATAATTCACCCCTCCACTTT. It translates to CSASRQYNSPLHF.

The CDR3 nucleotides read TGTGCCAGCAACCCCCGGGGGGGCGCAAAAGCTTTCTTT. Its protein is CASNPRGGAKAFF. J is TRBJ1-1 and V is TRBV5-4; D perhaps matches TRBD1 (6 bases). This CDR3 spans 13 amino acids. The V and J ends lost 6 bases and 9 bases respectively, with 18 bases between them. The germline V gene has CDR1 SGHNT and CDR2 YYREEE (reference sequence).

The chain links TRBV15 to TRBJ2-7; D perhaps matches TRBD2 (6 bases). CDR3 size: 15 residues. V lost 5 bases, J lost 0 bases, and 14 bases lay in between. Germline CDR1 LNHNV, CDR2 YYDKDF (reference sequence). CDR3 amino acids: CATSSRSGFSYEQYF. The DNA for the CDR3 is TGTGCCACCAGCTCTCGTAGCGGATTCTCCTACGAGCAGTACTTC. The full variable domain, its missing parts supplied by reference TRBV15 and TRBJ2-7, is DAMVIQNPRYQVTQFGKPVTLSCSQTLNHNVMYWYQQKSSQAPKLLFHYYDKDFNNEADTPDNFQSRRPNTSFCFLDIRSPGLGDTAMYLCATSSRSGFSYEQYFGPGTRLTVT.

The chain employs TRBV10-2 and TRBJ2-3, with 8 bases lining up with TRBD2. V was clipped by 10 bases and J by 1 base; unmatched bases: 4. Germline assignment: CDR1 WSHSY and CDR2 SAAADI. The CDR3 consists of 13 residues. The CDR3 nucleotides are TGCGCCACGGGGGGGCTGCGCACAGATACGCAGTATTTT. It translates to CATGGLRTDTQYF.

The chain uses TRBV5-1 and TRBJ2-3; 12 nucleotides agree with TRBD2. Germline assignment: CDR1 SGHRS and CDR2 YFSETQ. The CDR3 loop spans 16 amino acids. Trimming took 3 bases from V and 6 from J; bases not matched to a gene: 8. CDR3 bases: TGCGCCAGCAGCTGGAGGACTAGCGGGGCCCGGGATACGCAGTATTTT. Protein product: CASSWRTSGARDTQYF.

The gene calls are TRBV28 and TRBJ2-5; 14 bases line up with TRBD2. CDR1 is MDHEN, CDR2 SYDVKM, per germline. CDR3 length: 19 residues. Unmatched junction bases numbered 13, after V lost 5 bases and J lost 2 bases. The CDR3, as DNA: TGTGCCAGCAGTCAGACTAGCGGGAGGGCCCGTCCCGGGCAAGAGACCCAGTACTTC. Encoded protein: CASSQTSGRARPGQETQYF.

This clone has a handful of counts. V gene TRBV2 combines with J gene TRBJ2-7; TRBD1 aligns across 8 bases. After removal of 6 bases from V and 7 bases from J, the junction contained 14 bases not matched to a gene. Germline V gives CDR1 SNHLY, CDR2 FYNNEI. The CDR3 is made up of 15 amino acids. CDR3 sequence: CASSYGTGTGREQYF. CDR3 DNA sequence: TGTGCCAGCAGCTACGGGACAGGTACAGGGAGGGAGCAGTACTTC.

The chain couples TRBV4-1 to TRBJ1-3; 8 nucleotides align to TRBD1. CDR1 is MGHRA, CDR2 YSYEKL, per germline. V gave up 0 bases and J gave up 0 bases; unmatched junction bases: 10. The CDR3 loop spans 19 amino acids. CDR3 residues: CASSQEPATGAFSGNTIYF. As DNA, the CDR3 is TGCGCCAGCAGCCAAGAACCGGCGACAGGGGCATTCTCTGGAAACACCATATATTTT.

This clone was picked up a small number of times. V and J are TRBV13 and TRBJ2-7; 7 bases line up with TRBD2. After removal of 4 bases from V and 2 bases from J, the junction contained 8 bases not matched to a gene. There are 15 residues in the CDR3. Germline V gene lookup returns CDR1 PRHDT and CDR2 FYEKMQ (reference sequence). The chain's CDR3 is CASSSHGAGAYEQYF. CDR3 nucleotide sequence: TGTGCCAGCAGCTCCCACGGGGCGGGAGCCTACGAGCAGTACTTC.

This rearrangement joins TRBV5-5 to TRBJ2-5, with 7 bases that match TRBD1. Trimming took 0 bases from V and 1 from J; bases not matched to a gene: 15. Germline V gene lookup returns CDR1 SGHKS and CDR2 YYEKEE (reference sequence). CDR3 length: 19 residues. The CDR3, as DNA: TGTGCCAGCAGCTTGGCCCCTCCACCGCGACAGGGTTCCCAAGAGACCCAGTACTTC. Translated, it gives CASSLAPPPRQGSQETQYF.

The chain recombines TRBV5-1 with TRBJ2-1; 9 nucleotides align to TRBD1. The trim removed 4 bases at V and 9 bases at J, leaving 5 bases unmatched. There are 13 residues in the CDR3. Germline V lookup: CDR1 SGHRS, CDR2 YFSETQ. The CDR3 is CASSTRDRVEQFF. The CDR3 DNA reads TGCGCCAGCAGCACCCGGGACAGGGTTGAGCAGTTCTTC.

The chain combines TRBV24-1 with TRBJ2-2, with 9 bases matching TRBD2. CDR1 and CDR2 (germline): KGHDR, SFDVKD. V lost 2 bases to trimming and J lost 4 bases; unmatched junction nucleotides: 7. There are 17 residues in the CDR3. The DNA of the CDR3 is TGTGCCACCAGTGATTCAGGCCTAGCGGGACCCACCGGGGAGCTGTTTTTT. Amino acid sequence: CATSDSGLAGPTGELFF.

This clone showed up just a few times. The chain joins TRBV4-1 to TRBJ2-3, with 8 positions matching TRBD1. With V trimmed by 0 bases and J by 2 bases, 7 bases remained unmatched. CDR3 size: 17 residues. CDR1 is MGHRA, CDR2 YSYEKL, per germline. The CDR3 bases are TGCGCCAGCAGCCAAGACGGGACAGGTCGAATCACAGATACGCAGTATTTT. Its translation: CASSQDGTGRITDTQYF.

This clone was detected only a few times. The rearrangement uses TRBV7-2 and TRBJ2-7; 14 bases agree with TRBD2. Germline trimming cut 4 bases from V and 4 bases from J; bases unmatched to any gene: 9. Germline V gives CDR1 SGHTA, CDR2 FQGNSA. CDR3 length equals 17 residues. CDR3 coding DNA: TGTGCCAGCAGCTCCTATCCGGGACTAGCGGGAGATTACGAGCAGTACTTC. The encoded protein is CASSSYPGLAGDYEQYF.

J is TRBJ1-4 and V is TRBV7-9; D ambiguous. Trimming stripped 3 bases from V and 6 bases from J, with 8 bases between. This CDR3 contains 13 residues. From germline, CDR1 is SEHNR and CDR2 FQNEAQ (reference sequence). This chain's CDR3 is CASSFLRDEKLFF. Here the CDR3 DNA reads TGTGCCAGCAGCTTCCTTCGGGATGAAAAACTGTTTTTT. Filled out from reference TRBV7-9 and TRBJ1-4, the complete variable domain reads DTGVSQNPRHKITKRGQNVTFRCDPISEHNRLYWYRQTLGQGPEFLTYFQNEAQLEKSRLLSDRFSAERPKGSFSTLEIQRTEQGDSAMYLCASSFLRDEKLFFGSGTQLSVL.